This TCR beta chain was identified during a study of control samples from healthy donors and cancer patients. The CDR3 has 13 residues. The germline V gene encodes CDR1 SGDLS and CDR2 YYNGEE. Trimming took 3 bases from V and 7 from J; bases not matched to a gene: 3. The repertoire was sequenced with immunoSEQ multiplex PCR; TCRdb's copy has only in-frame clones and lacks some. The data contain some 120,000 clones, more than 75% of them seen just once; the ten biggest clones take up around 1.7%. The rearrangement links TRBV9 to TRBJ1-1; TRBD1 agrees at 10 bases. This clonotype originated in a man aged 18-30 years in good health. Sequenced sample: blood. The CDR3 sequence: CASSEGTGVEAFF. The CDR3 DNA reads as TGTGCCAGCAGCGAAGGGACAGGGGTTGAAGCTTTCTTT.